This T cell receptor beta chain was captured by sequencing in a study of CDR3 diversity in severe acne. TCRdb reanalysed the PCR reads using MiXCR and keeps one entry per CDR3 protein. The table includes about 86,000 distinct CDR3 sequences, 45% to 65% detected once. This clonotype came up many times. This clonotype was obtained from a male donor in good health, without acne. The sample taken for sequencing was blood.

CDR3 protein: CSVRGTNYGYTF. The CDR3 nucleotides are TGCAGCGTTCGCGGTACCAACTATGGCTACACCTTC. The gene calls are TRBV29-1 and TRBJ1-2; D ambiguous. Germline CDR1 and CDR2: SQVTM and ANQGSEA. The V end lost 5 bases, the J end lost 2 bases, and 9 bases lay between the germline ends. The CDR3 totals 12 residues.